The following is a T cell receptor (beta chain) sequence with its context. This clone was detected only once. The antigen it binds to is not known. No base qualities exist here, and no much larger clone lies one base off it. The time point label corresponds to: individuals recovered from natural SARS-CoV-2 infection. This specimen comes from a study of Ad26.COV2.S vaccination and SARS-CoV-2 variants (dated by TCRdb to the early 2020s). With respect to the entire study: The specificity and breadth of SARS-CoV-2-reactive T cell receptors after Ad26.COV2.S vaccination were assessed by TCRbeta repertoire sequencing. The TCR-sequenced set comprised around 30 samples: about 19 Ad26.COV2.S vaccine recipients, 5 placebo recipients and 8 SARS-CoV-2 convalescent individuals.

Study-wide conclusions, independent of this receptor: The authors noted that total T cell responses may have been underestimated by the TCR breadth and depth analyses. Compared with placebo recipients, Ad26.COV2.S recipients showed higher spike-specific TCR breadth (P = 0.0014). After vaccination, spike-specific CD8+ and CD4+ T cell responses were reported to show substantial breadth. Non-spike TCR breadth was comparable between vaccine and placebo recipients, consistent with the vaccine containing only spike.

The immunoSEQ Assay was the method used to sequence TCRbeta CDR3 regions. After extraction, genomic DNA underwent amplification by bias-controlled multiplex PCR, followed by high-throughput sequencing. As for the original processing: To quantify the absolute abundance of every unique TCRbeta CDR3 region, sequences were collapsed and filtered. T cell fraction was estimated by normalizing TCRbeta template counts to usable DNA, with usable DNA measured through amplification of reference genes found in all nucleated cells. Repertoire TCRs were annotated as SARS-CoV-2-specific when V gene, CDR3 amino acid sequence and J gene were exactly matched to a known reactive TCR set. MIRA supplied the reference SARS-CoV-2 TCR set, which was filtered for enrichment in COVID-19-positive ImmuneCODE repertoires so that public or cross-reactive TCRs were removed. Drawing on the MIRA antigens, annotated TCRs were analysed further at the level of specific ORF or position within ORF. Breadth was defined as the number of annotated unique rearrangements divided by the total number of unique productive rearrangements, and depth was defined as the summed frequency of the annotated unique rearrangements. Group comparisons of TCR breadth used two-sided Wilcoxon rank-sum tests. The immuneACCESS repertoire file appears here via TCRdb, limited to in-frame rearrangements. These files lack a portion of the clones; in checked studies, under half of the deficit traces to unresolved V genes, and the cause of the others is not known. V and J calls and clone size are given by that table; D and trimming were obtained from the DNA. In all, the sample holds fewer than 50,000 clones, and approximately 80% of those were seen once. The top ten constitute roughly half of the sample.

The starting material was peripheral blood, obtained after recovery from COVID-19. The clonotype was recovered from a human donor who had recovered from COVID-19.

CDR3 region: CASGYENTEAFF. The sequenced DNA: TGTGCCAGCGGCTATGAGAACACTGAAGCTTTCTTT. In this chain, TRBV3-1 (or the pseudogene TRBV3-2) is recombined with TRBJ1-1, with the identity of the D gene unclear. CDR1 is given as LGHDT and CDR2 as YNNKEL, both from the germline V gene (reference sequence). CDR3 length: 12 amino acids, cysteine to phenylalanine. The kept DNA is CDR3 alone, 36 bases in frame from the first base. V is cut by 8 bases and J by 1 base, and the space between the germline ends is 8 bases.